This TCR beta chain is from a study of cytomegalovirus exposure and HLA in healthy donors. Turning to the study itself: Drawn from HLA-typed donors, 65 million to 100 million unique TCRs were held in an early data release.

CDR3 size: 16 residues. V shed 4 bases and J 1 base; nucleotides not matched to a gene: 8. CDR1 is SEHNR, CDR2 FQNEAQ, per germline (reference sequence). The PCR made use of 60 Vbeta and 13 Jbeta primers. The method was immunoSEQ multiplex PCR; TCRdb's version includes in-frame clones alone and lacks a portion of them. Of around 180,000 clones in the sample, around 80% are singletons; the top ten hold approximately 0.69%. This clone was seen a handful of times. Input material: PBMCs. The chain uses TRBV7-9 and TRBJ1-1; 8 bases are a match to TRBD1. The receptor was isolated from a woman in her forties in good health and CMV-seronegative. Written as DNA, the CDR3 is TGTGCCAGCAGCTCCGGACAGGGCTCTTCGAACACTGAAGCTTTCTTT. Amino acids: CASSSGQGSSNTEAFF. The full variable domain, rest sourced from reference TRBV7-9 and TRBJ1-1, is DTGVSQNPRHKITKRGQNVTFRCDPISEHNRLYWYRQTLGQGPEFLTYFQNEAQLEKSRLLSDRFSAERPKGSFSTLEIQRTEQGDSAMYLCASSSGQGSSNTEAFFGQGTRLTVV.